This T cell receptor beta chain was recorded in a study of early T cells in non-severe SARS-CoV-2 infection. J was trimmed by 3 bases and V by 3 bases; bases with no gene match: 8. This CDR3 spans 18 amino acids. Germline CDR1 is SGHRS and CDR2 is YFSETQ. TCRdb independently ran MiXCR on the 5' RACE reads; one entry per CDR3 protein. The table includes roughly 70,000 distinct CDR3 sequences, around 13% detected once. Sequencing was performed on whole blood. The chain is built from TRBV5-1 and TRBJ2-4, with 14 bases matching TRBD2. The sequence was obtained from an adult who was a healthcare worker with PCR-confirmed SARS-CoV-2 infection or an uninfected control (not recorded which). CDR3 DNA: TGCGCCAGCAGCTCCTCTGCGGGACTAGCGGGAGTCAAAAACATTCAGTACTTC. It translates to CASSSSAGLAGVKNIQYF.